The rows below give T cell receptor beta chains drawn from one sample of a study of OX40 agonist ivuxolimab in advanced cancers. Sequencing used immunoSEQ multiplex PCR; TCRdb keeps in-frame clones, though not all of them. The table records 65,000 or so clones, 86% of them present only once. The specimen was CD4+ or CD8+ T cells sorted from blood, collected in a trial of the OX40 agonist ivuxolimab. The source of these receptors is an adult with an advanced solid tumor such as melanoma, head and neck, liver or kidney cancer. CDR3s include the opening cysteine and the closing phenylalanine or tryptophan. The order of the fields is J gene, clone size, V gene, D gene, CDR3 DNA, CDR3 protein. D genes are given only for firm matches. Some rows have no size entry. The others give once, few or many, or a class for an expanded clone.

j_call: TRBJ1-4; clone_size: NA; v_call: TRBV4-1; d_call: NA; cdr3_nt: TGCGCCAGCAGCTGGGGCGGGGTGGTTGATGAAAAACTGTTTTTT; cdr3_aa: CASSWGGVVDEKLFF
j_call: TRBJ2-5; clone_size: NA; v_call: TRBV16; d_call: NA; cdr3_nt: TGTGCCAGCGGCTCCGGGACAGAGACCCAGTACTTC; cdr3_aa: CASGSGTETQYF
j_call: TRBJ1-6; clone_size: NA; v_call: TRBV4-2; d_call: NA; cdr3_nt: TGTGCCAGCAGCAGGGAACTAAATAATTCACCCCTCCACTTT; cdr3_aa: CASSRELNNSPLHF
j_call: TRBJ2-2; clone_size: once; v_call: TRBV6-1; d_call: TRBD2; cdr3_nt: TGTGCCAGCAGGGGACTAAACACCGGGGAGCTGTTTTTT; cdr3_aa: CASRGLNTGELFF
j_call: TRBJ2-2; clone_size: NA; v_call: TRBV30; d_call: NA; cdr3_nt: TGTGCCTGGAGTTTCGGCAGCTGGACCGGGGAGCTGTTTTTT; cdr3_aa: CAWSFGSWTGELFF
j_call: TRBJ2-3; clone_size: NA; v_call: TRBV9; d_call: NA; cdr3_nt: TGTGCCAGCAGCGTAGCGGGTGAAGTGGGCACAGATACGCAGTATTTT; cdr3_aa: CASSVAGEVGTDTQYF
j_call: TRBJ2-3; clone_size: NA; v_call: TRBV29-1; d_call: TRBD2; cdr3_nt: TGCAGCGTTGAAGGCGGGTGGAAGCGGGGGGCCGATACGCAGTATTTT; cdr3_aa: CSVEGGWKRGADTQYF
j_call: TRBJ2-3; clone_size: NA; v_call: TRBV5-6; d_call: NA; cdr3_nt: TGTGCCAGCAGTCACACCGGGACGAGGGCAGATACGCAGTATTTT; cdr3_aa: CASSHTGTRADTQYF
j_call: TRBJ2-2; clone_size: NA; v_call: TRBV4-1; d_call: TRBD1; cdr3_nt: TGCGCCAGCAGGCAGGGACAGGGGGTTCTGGGGGAGCTGTTTTTT; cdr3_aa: CASRQGQGVLGELFF
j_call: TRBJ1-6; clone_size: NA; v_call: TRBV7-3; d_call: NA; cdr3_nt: TGTGCCAGCAGCTTACAGGGGCCTAATTCACCCCTCCACTTT; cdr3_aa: CASSLQGPNSPLHF
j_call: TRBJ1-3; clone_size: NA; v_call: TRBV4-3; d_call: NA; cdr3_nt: TGCGCCAGCAGCCTTTCGGTCGGTGGCTCTGGAAACACCATATATTTT; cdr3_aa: CASSLSVGGSGNTIYF
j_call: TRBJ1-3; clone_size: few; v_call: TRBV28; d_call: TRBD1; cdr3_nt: TGTGCCAGCAGTTTGCGATCGGGACAGCACACCATATATTTT; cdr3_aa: CASSLRSGQHTIYF
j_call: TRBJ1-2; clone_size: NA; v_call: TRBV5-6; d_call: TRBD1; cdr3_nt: TGTGCCAGCAGCTTGAGACAGGGTGATGGCTACACCTTC; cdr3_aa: CASSLRQGDGYTF